These 9 T cell receptor beta chains came from one sample sequenced in a study of T cells in Graves' hyperthyroidism and ophthalmopathy. Amplified regions were TCR beta CDR3 sequences from RNA transcripts. A first-round RT-PCR of the TCR CDR3 used the HTBI primer set. Using its own MiXCR run on the multiplex PCR reads, TCRdb lists one record per CDR3 protein. The data contain approximately 610,000 distinct CDR3 sequences, about 15% of them seen just once; the ten biggest clones take up over 3.5%. The material sequenced was blood. The receptors originated from a woman between 40 and 50 years old with Graves' ophthalmopathy.

This clonotype showed up many times. The chain carries TRBV6-5 and TRBJ1-1, with TRBD1 identical over 7 bases. The CDR3 totals 13 residues. The V and J ends lost 8 bases and 5 bases, in that order; junction bases with no gene match: 8. The germline gives CDR1 MNHEY, CDR2 SVGAGI. The CDR3 reads CASPDQGETEAFF. The CDR3 DNA reads TGTGCCAGCCCCGATCAGGGGGAGACTGAAGCTTTCTTT.

This clonotype was detected ten times or more. The rearrangement links TRBV7-2 to TRBJ2-7; D might be TRBD1 (5 bases). Between the trimmed V and J ends, which lost 3 bases and 2 bases, there was a span of 14 bases. The CDR3 is made up of 15 amino acids. Germline V gene lookup returns CDR1 SGHTA and CDR2 FQGNSA. DNA of the CDR3: TGTGCCAGCAGCTTTTTGGCAGGGTTTACCTACGAGCAGTACTTC. Translation: CASSFLAGFTYEQYF. The full variable domain, in which reference TRBV7-2 and TRBJ2-7 provide the parts outside the CDR3, is GAGVSQSPSNKVTEKGKDVELRCDPISGHTALYWYRQSLGQGLEFLIYFQGNSAPDKSGLPSDRFSAERTGGSVSTLTIQRTQQEDSAVYLCASSFLAGFTYEQYFGPGTRLTVT.

This clonotype has ten or more counts. The CDR3 region has the DNA TGTGCCAGCAGCTTAGGGGTTGCGAGCGGGGCCTACGAGCAGTACTTC. Its translation: CASSLGVASGAYEQYF. The rearrangement joins TRBV11-2 to TRBJ2-7, with 7 bases matching TRBD2. The CDR3 length is 16 residues. Germline assignment: CDR1 SGHAT and CDR2 FQNNGV. Germline trimming cut 1 base from V and 2 bases from J; bases unmatched to any gene: 8.

Ten or more counts support this clonotype. The V and J genes are TRBV24-1 and TRBJ2-1, with 12 positions matching TRBD2. Trimming took 1 base from V and 9 from J; bases not matched to a gene: 9. The CDR3 extends over 17 amino acids. Germline values: CDR1 KGHDR, CDR2 SFDVKD. Here the CDR3 DNA reads TGTGCCACCAGTGATTTTATCCTAGCGGGAGGGCCGGGTGAGCAGTTCTTC. It translates to CATSDFILAGGPGEQFF.

This clonotype was counted at least ten times. The chain uses TRBV6-2 or TRBV6-3 and TRBJ2-7; the match to TRBD2 covers 7 bases. CDR3 length: 14 residues. V lost 3 bases and J lost 3; bases outside the gene matches: 5. CDR1 and CDR2 from the germline V gene are MNHEY and SVGEGT. For the CDR3, the DNA is TGTGCCAGCAGTTATCAACGGGACTACTACGAGCAGTACTTC. It yields the protein CASSYQRDYYEQYF.

This clonotype was counted many times. This chain joins TRBV10-2 and TRBJ2-7; 8 bases fit TRBD2. This CDR3 region has 13 residues. The germline V gene has CDR1 WSHSY and CDR2 SAAADI. V shed 10 bases and J 6 bases; nucleotides not matched to a gene: 11. CDR3 DNA sequence: TGCGCCACCTCCGGGACTAGAGATAGCGAGCAGTACTTC. Translation: CATSGTRDSEQYF.

V is TRBV27 and J is TRBJ2-5, with no clear D. Germline lookup yields CDR1 MNHEY and CDR2 SMNVEV (reference sequence). This CDR3 comprises 13 residues. Trimming cost V 6 bases and J 5 bases, with 13 bases left between them. CDR3 protein: CASSRGVWETQYF. CDR3 sequence (DNA): TGTGCCAGCAGCCGTGGGGTTTGGGAGACCCAGTACTTC.

This clonotype was counted at least ten times. The CDR3 region has the DNA TGTGCCATCAGTGAGTTCCTTATCGGAAACACTGAAGCTTTCTTT. Translating gives CAISEFLIGNTEAFF. This rearrangement joins TRBV10-3 to TRBJ1-1, with D uncertain. The V and J ends lost 1 base and 2 bases respectively, with 11 bases between them. The CDR3 extends over 15 amino acids. From germline, CDR1 is ENHRY and CDR2 SYGVKD.

This clonotype was recorded at least ten times. The chain carries TRBV20-1 and TRBJ2-4; a weak D match, TRBD1 (6 bases). Per germline, CDR1 DFQATT and CDR2 SNEGSKA (reference sequence). The germline V and J ends were trimmed by 5 bases and 5 bases, with 16 bases remaining between them. This CDR3 is 14 amino acids long. DNA for the CDR3: TGCAGTGCTTCCAGCAGGGGATCGGAAAACATTCAGTACTTC. As protein: CSASSRGSENIQYF.